The 31 T cell receptor beta chains given below trace back to one sample, sequenced in a study of blood T cells in healthy people across ages. A sample-barcoded 5' primer and a J-beta primer mix were used in a second PCR of about 7 to 12 cycles. TCRdb fed the 5' RACE reads into MiXCR, producing one record per CDR3 protein. The profile covers 900,000 to 950,000 distinct CDR3 sequences, with almost 30% appearing a single time and 10% taken by the ten largest. The same sample was also studied in work on T cells of mothers and their children.

The source material was blood. These receptors all stem from a woman between 40 and 55 years old in good health.

This chain uses TRBV12-3 or TRBV12-4 with TRBJ1-4; D possibly corresponds to TRBD1 (6 bases). The CDR3 is 16 amino acids. V lost 3 bases, J lost 7 bases, and 18 bases lay in between. In DNA form, the CDR3 reads TGTGCCAGCAGTTTGGCGTATTCTGGGGGCAGTGAAAAACTGTTTTTT. This translates into CASSLAYSGGSEKLFF.

This sequence joins TRBV7-9 and TRBJ2-3; tentatively, D is TRBD1 (6 bases). Deletions cut 3 bases from V and 2 bases from J, with 12 bases between. The CDR3 runs to 15 residues. Germline V gives CDR1 SEHNR, CDR2 FQNEAQ (reference sequence). CDR3 in amino acids: CASSLDSAYTDTQYF. As DNA, the CDR3 is TGTGCCAGCAGCTTGGACAGTGCTTACACAGATACGCAGTATTTT.

The CDR3 region has the DNA TGTGCCAGTAGTAGAGCAGGGGGCTCTAGCACTGAAGCTTTCTTT. It specifies CASSRAGGSSTEAFF. The chain joins TRBV19 to TRBJ1-1; TRBD1 matches 8 bases. The CDR3 is 15 amino acids. The trim removed 4 bases at V and 4 bases at J, leaving 8 bases unmatched. The germline gives CDR1 LNHDA, CDR2 SQIVND (reference sequence).

The table lists this clonotype with many counts. The rearrangement uses TRBV20-1 and TRBJ2-1; possible D gene TRBD2, 5 bases. The V end lost 0 bases, the J end lost 9 bases, and 18 bases lay between the germline ends. The CDR3 consists of 15 residues. Germline values: CDR1 DFQATT, CDR2 SNEGSKA (reference sequence). CDR3 protein: CSARDRPGLRGEQFF. CDR3 DNA: TGCAGTGCTAGAGATAGACCGGGCCTACGGGGTGAGCAGTTCTTC.

Turning to this clonotype: This could be a read error, since a much larger clone is one nucleotide away. The chain links TRBV20-1 to TRBJ2-3; D is undetermined. The CDR3 is 16 amino acids. Germline V gives CDR1 DFQATT, CDR2 SNEGSKA (reference sequence). Trimming took off 1 base at V and 1 base at J, with 15 bases between the two ends. CDR3 region: CSARGVVGPRTDTQYF. The CDR3 bases are TGCAGTGCTAGAGGGGTAGTGGGCCCTCGCACAGATACGCAGTATTTT.

This clonotype was detected a few times. The rearrangement joins TRBV5-1 to TRBJ2-7, with TRBD2 as a possible D gene (7 bases). The CDR3 is 15 amino acids. Germline V lookup: CDR1 SGHRS, CDR2 YFSETQ. V was shortened by 0 bases and J by 2 bases, with 12 bases between the two germline ends. The CDR3: CASSLDAGAPYEQYF. CDR3 nucleotide sequence: TGCGCCAGCAGCTTGGATGCGGGGGCCCCCTACGAGCAGTACTTC.

About this clonotype itself: One junction end disagrees with the germline gene, perhaps due to a read error. The V gene is TRBV5-1, the J gene TRBJ1-1; a weak D match, TRBD1 (6 bases). This CDR3 contains 14 residues. Germline CDR1 reads SGHRS; CDR2 reads YFSETQ. The CDR3 sequence: CASSLGHRNTEAFF. The CDR3 coding sequence is TGTGCCAGCAGCTTGGGACACAGGAACACTGAAGCTTTCTTT.

In this sample, this clonotype turned up a few times. CDR3 coding DNA: TGCAGTGCTAGAGGAGGCGGGGGGCCGGAGACAGATACGCAGTATTTT. Its protein product is CSARGGGGPETDTQYF. The chain has TRBV20-1 and TRBJ2-3; TRBD2 aligns across 8 bases. Germline V gene sequence: CDR1 DFQATT, CDR2 SNEGSKA (reference sequence). The CDR3 is 16 amino acids. Trimming cost V 1 base and J 3 bases; bases outside gene matches: 9.

The chain is built from TRBV11-2 and TRBJ2-1, with 10 bases matching TRBD1. CDR1 and CDR2 from the germline V gene are SGHAT and FQNNGV. The junction had 8 bases not matched to a gene; V was cut back by 2 bases and J by 7 bases. This CDR3 comprises 16 residues. Here the CDR3 reads CASSLSLTGGVNEQFF. Here the CDR3 DNA reads TGTGCCAGCAGCTTATCATTGACAGGGGGCGTTAATGAGCAGTTCTTC.

This CDR3 is CAWEGTGGAYEQFF. CDR3 DNA: TGTGCCTGGGAAGGGACAGGGGGCGCGTATGAGCAGTTCTTC. The chain has TRBV30 and TRBJ2-1, with 12 bases aligning to TRBD1. CDR1 GTSNPN and CDR2 SVGIG come from the germline V gene (reference sequence). CDR3 size: 14 residues. V lost 5 bases to trimming and J lost 8 bases; unmatched junction nucleotides: 7.

This clonotype showed up many times. The chain recombines TRBV29-1 with TRBJ2-7, with D tentatively TRBD1 or TRBD2 (6 bases each). V shed 3 bases and J shed 5 bases, with 17 bases lying between them. The germline gives CDR1 SQVTM, CDR2 ANQGSEA. The CDR3 extends over 14 amino acids. In nucleotides, the CDR3 is TGCAGCGTTGATGGGGGGACATCCCCTAACGAGCAGTACTTC. The encoded protein is CSVDGGTSPNEQYF.

At least ten counts were recorded for this clonotype. DNA of the CDR3: TGTGCCAGCAGTTTAGCCAGGGCTGGGGAGCAGTACTTC. Protein sequence: CASSLARAGEQYF. The chain links TRBV12-3 or TRBV12-4 to TRBJ2-7, with D possibly matching TRBD1 (5 bases). The CDR3 consists of 13 residues. The V and J ends lost 0 bases and 7 bases respectively, with 10 bases between them.

This clonotype was counted between two and nine times. The junction does not match germline at one end; this may be a read error. This sequence joins TRBV7-2 and TRBJ2-3; TRBD1 matches at 10 bases. Germline V CDR1 and CDR2: SGHTA, FQGNSA. CDR3 length: 15 residues. CDR3 bases: TGTGTCAGCAGCCCCGCCGGGACAGGGGCCGATACGCAGTATTTT. It yields the protein CVSSPAGTGADTQYF.

The genes are TRBV5-1 and TRBJ2-1; 14 bases are a match to TRBD2. The germline gives CDR1 SGHRS, CDR2 YFSETQ. CDR3 length equals 18 residues. V gave up 4 bases and J gave up 1 base; unmatched junction bases: 7. This CDR3 reads CASSNPRLAGGSYNEQFF. CDR3 sequence (DNA): TGCGCCAGCAGCAACCCCAGACTAGCGGGGGGGTCCTACAATGAGCAGTTCTTC.

This clonotype occurred a few times. The CDR3 protein is CASSPDPGPNTEAFF. CDR3 nucleotides: TGCGCCAGCAGCCCAGACCCGGGACCCAACACTGAAGCTTTCTTT. This chain uses TRBV4-1 with TRBJ1-1; D may be TRBD1 (5 bases). CDR1 and CDR2 from the germline V gene are MGHRA and YSYEKL. With 4 bases removed from V and 2 bases from J, the gap between germline ends came to 14 bases. The CDR3 loop spans 15 amino acids.

This clonotype has only one observation. The V gene is TRBV13, the J gene TRBJ1-1; D unresolved. V lost 5 bases to trimming and J lost 7 bases, with 11 bases between them. This CDR3 is 12 amino acids long. Per the germline V gene, CDR1 is PRHDT and CDR2 is FYEKMQ (reference sequence). For the CDR3, the DNA is TGTGCCAGCAGCCTCCATATGGGTGAAGCTTTCTTT. It codes for CASSLHMGEAFF.

The V and J genes are TRBV7-2 and TRBJ2-7; TRBD2 might be the D (6 bases). V lost 0 bases to trimming and J lost 7 bases, with 10 bases between them. The length of the CDR3 is 13 residues. Germline lookup yields CDR1 SGHTA and CDR2 FQGNSA. Written as DNA, the CDR3 is TGTGCCAGCAGCTTAGCGAGGCGGGATGAGCAGTACTTC. It codes for CASSLARRDEQYF.

The table lists this clonotype with many counts. The gene calls are TRBV12-3 or TRBV12-4 and TRBJ2-5, with no clear D. This CDR3 is built from 13 residues. V was shortened by 10 bases and J by 5 bases, with 17 bases between the two germline ends. The CDR3 region is CATQTNGRETQYF. The CDR3 DNA reads as TGTGCCACACAGACGAATGGCAGGGAGACCCAGTACTTC.

This clonotype was detected a few times. The genes are TRBV27 and TRBJ1-6, with 8 bases lining up with TRBD1. Germline CDR1 and CDR2: MNHEY and SMNVEV (reference sequence). The CDR3 is 15 residues long. V lost 4 bases to trimming and J lost 5 bases; unmatched junction nucleotides: 4. CDR3 protein: CASSSRQGNNSPLHF. CDR3 sequence (DNA): TGTGCCAGCAGTTCCCGACAGGGGAATAATTCACCCCTCCACTTT.

For this clonotype: A much larger clone lies one base from this, so it may be a read error. This chain joins TRBV3-1 and TRBJ1-1; 10 positions agree with TRBD1. J gave up 4 bases and V 4 bases, and 3 bases lay outside the gene matches. Germline assignment: CDR1 LGHDT and CDR2 YNNKEL (reference sequence). The CDR3 is 14 residues long. CDR3 residues: CASSRTGGATEAFF. CDR3 nucleotides: TGTGCCAGCAGCCGGACAGGGGGGGCCACTGAAGCTTTCTTT.

The J gene is TRBJ1-4, the V gene TRBV29-1; the D gene is possibly TRBD1 (5 bases). V was trimmed by 7 bases and J by 7 bases, leaving 16 bases between them. The V gene's germline CDR1 is SQVTM and CDR2 ANQGSEA. The CDR3 covers 13 residues. CDR3 residues: CSAGGGSGEKLFF. CDR3 coding DNA: TGCAGCGCTGGGGGAGGGTCCGGTGAAAAACTGTTTTTT.

The chain couples TRBV20-1 to TRBJ2-2, with D possibly being TRBD1 or TRBD2 (6 bases each). Germline CDR1 DFQATT, CDR2 SNEGSKA (reference sequence). The CDR3 has 12 amino acids. The CDR3 loop is CRAWGAAGELFF. CDR3 coding DNA: TGCAGGGCTTGGGGGGCGGCCGGGGAGCTGTTTTTT.

This clonotype appeared a few times. The rearrangement links TRBV15 to TRBJ2-3; 14 bases align to TRBD2. This CDR3 contains 16 residues. V was pared by 4 bases and J by 3 bases, with 3 bases of the junction left unmatched. The germline V gene encodes CDR1 LNHNV and CDR2 YYDKDF (reference sequence). The CDR3 here is CATSIGTSGGTDTQYF. As DNA, the CDR3 is TGTGCCACCAGCATCGGGACTAGCGGGGGAACAGATACGCAGTATTTT.

The V gene is TRBV5-1, the J gene TRBJ2-3, with D maybe TRBD1 (7 bases). The CDR3 runs 14 residues. The V gene's germline CDR1 is SGHRS and CDR2 YFSETQ. Trimming removed 5 bases at V and 9 bases at J, with 19 bases between. CDR3: CASRPGGGGRTQYF. The CDR3 coding sequence is TGCGCCAGCAGACCCGGAGGGGGCGGACGGACGCAGTATTTT.

At least ten counts were recorded for this clonotype. The J gene is TRBJ2-7, the V gene TRBV6-2 or TRBV6-3; D ambiguous. V was pared by 0 bases and J by 2 bases, with 11 bases between. The V gene's germline CDR1 is MNHEY and CDR2 SVGEGT. The CDR3 has 15 residues. For the CDR3, the DNA is TGTGCCAGCAGTTACTCTGAAGGGTCCCCCTACGAGCAGTACTTC. As protein: CASSYSEGSPYEQYF.

The V and J genes are TRBV14 and TRBJ2-5, with 7 bases lining up with TRBD1. This CDR3 region has 15 residues. From germline, CDR1 is SGHDN and CDR2 FVKESK. V was pared by 4 bases and J by 1 base, with 6 bases of the junction left unmatched. In nucleotides, the CDR3 is TGTGCCAGCAGCCGAGGCGACAGGGTCCAAGAGACCCAGTACTTC. Its translation is CASSRGDRVQETQYF. Drawing the rest from reference TRBV14 and TRBJ2-5, the complete variable domain is EAGVTQFPSHSVIEKGQTVTLRCDPISGHDNLYWYRRVMGKEIKFLLHFVKESKQDESGMPNNRFLAERTGGTYSTLKVQPAELEDSGVYFCASSRGDRVQETQYFGPGTRLLVL.

The chain joins TRBV11-1 to TRBJ1-1, with 7 bases identical to TRBD1. Germline lookup yields CDR1 SGHAT and CDR2 FQDESV (reference sequence). V lost 2 bases to trimming and J lost 4 bases; unmatched junction nucleotides: 4. CDR3 length: 14 amino acids. CDR3 nucleotide sequence: TGTGCCAGCAGCTTAACAGGGGATCCCACTGAAGCTTTCTTT. Its translation: CASSLTGDPTEAFF.

CDR3 residues: CASSVDPGATYEQYF. The CDR3 region has the DNA TGTGCCAGCAGCGTAGATCCAGGCGCCACCTACGAGCAGTACTTC. V usage is TRBV9 and J usage is TRBJ2-7; D is uncertain. The CDR3 spans 15 residues. Germline V gene data show CDR1 as SGDLS and CDR2 as YYNGEE. V lost 0 bases and J lost 2, with 12 bases in between.

The V gene is TRBV5-1, the J gene TRBJ1-2; TRBD1 aligns across 11 bases. Germline-derived CDR1 and CDR2 are SGHRS and YFSETQ. The CDR3 is 15 residues long. J lost 4 bases, V lost 6 bases, and 8 bases had no gene match. The CDR3: CASNSPGQGVYGYTF. In nucleotides, the CDR3 is TGCGCCAGCAACTCTCCGGGACAGGGGGTCTATGGCTACACCTTC.

The gene calls are TRBV30 and TRBJ2-4; D is undetermined. This CDR3 is built from 12 residues. The V end was cut by 0 bases, the J end by 14 bases, with 14 bases between. From germline, CDR1 is GTSNPN and CDR2 SVGIG (reference sequence). CDR3: CAWSVTGSQEYF. Written as DNA, the CDR3 is TGTGCCTGGAGTGTAACGGGCAGCCAGGAGTACTTC.

Only a few counts were recorded for this clonotype. This chain uses TRBV7-9 with TRBJ1-6; tentative D call: TRBD1 (6 bases). The germline V gene has CDR1 SEHNR and CDR2 FQNEAQ (reference sequence). This CDR3 contains 18 residues. The V end lost 5 bases, the J end lost 0 bases, and 17 bases lay between the germline ends. The chain's CDR3 is CASSVGAGQSSYNSPLHF. CDR3 bases: TGTGCCAGCAGCGTAGGAGCCGGACAGAGCTCCTATAATTCACCCCTCCACTTT. The variable domain in full, with the rest retrieved from reference TRBV7-9 and TRBJ1-6, is DTGVSQNPRHKITKRGQNVTFRCDPISEHNRLYWYRQTLGQGPEFLTYFQNEAQLEKSRLLSDRFSAERPKGSFSTLEIQRTEQGDSAMYLCASSVGAGQSSYNSPLHFGNGTRLTVT.